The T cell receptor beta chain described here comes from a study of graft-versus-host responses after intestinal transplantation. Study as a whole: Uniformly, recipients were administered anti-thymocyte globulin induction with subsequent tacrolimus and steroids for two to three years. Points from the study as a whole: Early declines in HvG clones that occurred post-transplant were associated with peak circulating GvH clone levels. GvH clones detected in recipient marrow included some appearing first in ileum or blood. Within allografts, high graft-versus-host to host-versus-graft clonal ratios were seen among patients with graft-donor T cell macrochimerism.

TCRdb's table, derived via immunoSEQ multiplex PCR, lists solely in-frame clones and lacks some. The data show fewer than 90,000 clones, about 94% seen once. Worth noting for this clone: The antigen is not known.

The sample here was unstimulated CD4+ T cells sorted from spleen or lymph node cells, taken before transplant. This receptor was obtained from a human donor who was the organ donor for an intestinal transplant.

The chain's CDR3 is CASSPQTGGATDTQYF. CDR3 bases: TGTGCCAGCAGTCCACAGACAGGGGGCGCGACAGATACGCAGTATTTT. The genes are TRBV28 and TRBJ2-3; 10 bases match TRBD1. Germline trimming cut 5 bases from V and 3 bases from J; bases unmatched to any gene: 8. The CDR3 runs to 16 residues. CDR1 and CDR2 (germline): MDHEN, SYDVKM.